These 14 T cell receptor beta chains were sequenced from one sample in a study of cytomegalovirus exposure and HLA in healthy donors. The primer mix had 60 Vbeta and 13 Jbeta primers. Sequencing was performed with immunoSEQ multiplex PCR; in TCRdb, only in-frame clones are kept and a portion is missing. The repertoire consists of around 110,000 clones, with about 69% occurring once and the leading ten covering about 1.6%. The sequenced sample was PBMCs. The receptor set was obtained from a woman aged 18 to 35 in good health and CMV-seronegative.

The V and J genes are TRBV30 and TRBJ1-2, with 9 bases matching TRBD1. There are 14 residues in the CDR3. The V and J ends lost 5 bases and 7 bases, in that order; junction bases with no gene match: 11. Germline V gene sequence: CDR1 GTSNPN, CDR2 SVGIG (reference sequence). The CDR3 protein is CAWHRGLRGGGYTF. The CDR3 nucleotides read TGTGCCTGGCACAGGGGGCTGAGGGGGGGTGGCTACACCTTC.

The chain links TRBV5-6 to TRBJ1-1, with D tentatively TRBD1 (5 bases). CDR1 is SGHDT, CDR2 YYEEEE, per germline. The germline V and J ends were trimmed by 2 bases and 2 bases, with 7 bases remaining between them. CDR3 length: 13 residues. The CDR3 DNA follows: TGTGCCAGCAGCTTCGGGACTAACACTGAAGCTTTCTTT. Amino acid sequence: CASSFGTNTEAFF.

This rearrangement joins TRBV27 to TRBJ2-3; TRBD1 agrees at 7 bases. CDR3 length: 18 residues. Germline CDR1 MNHEY, CDR2 SMNVEV (reference sequence). DNA for the CDR3: TGTGCTACCCAGCGAGACAGGGTAGCCCCGCTAGGCACAGATACGCAGTATTTT. Protein: CATQRDRVAPLGTDTQYF.

CDR3 in amino acids: CASRSTGELFF. The DNA for the CDR3 is TGCGCCAGCCGGAGCACCGGGGAGCTGTTTTTT. The chain links TRBV5-1 to TRBJ2-2; D gene uncertain. This CDR3 is 11 amino acids long. Germline loops: CDR1 SGHRS, CDR2 YFSETQ. Trimming removed 7 bases from V and 4 bases from J, with 5 bases in between. Combining the CDR3 with reference TRBV5-1 and TRBJ2-2 gives the whole variable domain KAGVTQTPRYLIKTRGQQVTLSCSPISGHRSVSWYQQTPGQGLQFLFEYFSETQRNKGNFPGRFSGRQFSNSRSEMNVSTLELGDSALYLCASRSTGELFFGEGSRLTVL.

The V call is TRBV5-1, the J call TRBJ2-5, with 9 positions matching TRBD1. The germline CDR1 and CDR2 sequences are SGHRS and YFSETQ. Germline trimming cut 5 bases from V and 0 bases from J; bases unmatched to any gene: 14. CDR3 length: 18 amino acids. The DNA for the CDR3 is TGCGCCAGCAGTCCGGGACAGGGCATGATTTCGTACCAAGAGACCCAGTACTTC. Protein product: CASSPGQGMISYQETQYF.

J is TRBJ2-1 and V is TRBV25-1, with TRBD1 matching 11 bases. V was pared by 8 bases and J by 9 bases, with 6 bases of the junction left unmatched. The CDR3 is 13 residues long. The germline V gene encodes CDR1 MGHDK and CDR2 SYGVNS. CDR3 residues: CASRRTGGGEQFF. The CDR3 DNA reads as TGTGCCAGCCGGAGGACAGGGGGCGGTGAGCAGTTCTTC.

This clone was seen a few times. V gene TRBV29-1 combines with J gene TRBJ1-1, with 7 bases identical to TRBD1. J gave up 4 bases and V 6 bases, and 11 bases lay outside the gene matches. The germline V gene has CDR1 SQVTM and CDR2 ANQGSEA. This CDR3 is built from 14 residues. The CDR3 is CSVQGGPWGTEAFF. In DNA, the CDR3 is TGCAGCGTGCAGGGGGGTCCGTGGGGCACTGAAGCTTTCTTT.

The chain couples TRBV27 to TRBJ2-1; 8 positions agree with TRBD1. J lost 6 bases, V lost 2 bases, and 0 bases had no gene match. The CDR3 length is 13 residues. Germline CDR1 and CDR2: MNHEY and SMNVEV (reference sequence). The CDR3 DNA reads TGTGCCAGCAGTTTAACAGGGGGCAATGAGCAGTTCTTC. It yields the protein CASSLTGGNEQFF.

As regards this clone: Other nucleotide sequences in the sample specify the same CDR3. The genes are TRBV30 and TRBJ1-6, with a tentative D call TRBD1 (5 bases). V was clipped by 0 bases and J by 4 bases, with 7 bases between them. Germline values: CDR1 GTSNPN, CDR2 SVGIG (reference sequence). CDR3 length: 14 amino acids. CDR3 DNA: TGTGCCTGGAGTGTACAGGAGTATAATTCACCCCTCCACTTT. It codes for CAWSVQEYNSPLHF. The full variable domain, in which reference TRBV30 and TRBJ1-6 provide the parts outside the CDR3, is SQTIHQWPATLVQPVGSPLSLECTVEGTSNPNLYWYRQAAGRGLQLLFYSVGIGQISSEVPQNLSASRPQDRQFILSSKKLLLSDSGFYLCAWSVQEYNSPLHFGNGTRLTVT.

The CDR3 protein is CASSPREATNEKLFF. CDR3 sequence (DNA): TGTGCCAGCAGCCCCCGGGAAGCAACTAATGAAAAACTGTTTTTT. This chain connects TRBV7-8 to TRBJ1-4; D is uncertain. The length of the CDR3 is 15 residues. Germline assignment: CDR1 SGHVS and CDR2 FQNEAQ. V was trimmed by 5 bases and J by 0 bases, leaving 10 bases between them.

This sequence joins TRBV4-1 and TRBJ2-2, with 10 bases lining up with TRBD1. V lost 4 bases and J lost 2; bases outside the gene matches: 1. The CDR3 length is 15 residues. The germline V gene has CDR1 MGHRA and CDR2 YSYEKL. The CDR3 region is CASSRDRGNTGELFF. For the CDR3, the DNA is TGCGCCAGCAGCCGGGACAGGGGAAACACCGGGGAGCTGTTTTTT.

The chain employs TRBV13 and TRBJ2-1, with a tentative D call TRBD1 (6 bases). The CDR3 totals 15 residues. Per germline, CDR1 PRHDT and CDR2 FYEKMQ (reference sequence). With 7 bases removed from V and 0 bases from J, the gap between germline ends came to 13 bases. In DNA, the CDR3 is TGTGCCAGCATTTCATTGGGGGCCTCCTACAATGAGCAGTTCTTC. Translated: CASISLGASYNEQFF.

The chain is built from TRBV6-6 and TRBJ1-1; D remains unclear. This CDR3 is built from 16 residues. The germline V gene has CDR1 MNHNY and CDR2 SVGAGI (reference sequence). Trimming removed 5 bases from V and 4 bases from J, with 20 bases in between. DNA of the CDR3: TGTGCCAGCAGTCAACGAATCGCAGACCACAGCACTGAAGCTTTCTTT. Amino acids: CASSQRIADHSTEAFF.

The chain links TRBV9 to TRBJ1-1; 9 nucleotides line up with TRBD1. From germline, CDR1 is SGDLS and CDR2 YYNGEE. The V segment lost 6 bases and the J segment 3 bases; nucleotides outside the gene matches: 9. This CDR3 comprises 15 residues. The CDR3 region is CASTHLRDRDTEAFF. The CDR3 bases are TGTGCCAGCACCCATTTAAGGGACAGGGACACTGAAGCTTTCTTT.